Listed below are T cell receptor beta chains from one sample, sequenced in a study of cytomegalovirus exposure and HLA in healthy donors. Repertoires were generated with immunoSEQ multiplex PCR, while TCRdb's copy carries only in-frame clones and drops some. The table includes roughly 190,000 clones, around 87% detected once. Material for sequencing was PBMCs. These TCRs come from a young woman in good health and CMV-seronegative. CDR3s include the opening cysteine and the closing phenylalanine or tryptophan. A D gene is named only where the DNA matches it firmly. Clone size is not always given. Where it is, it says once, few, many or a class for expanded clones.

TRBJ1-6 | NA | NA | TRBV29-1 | CSVAGGGDNSPLHF | TGCAGCGTTGCTGGAGGAGGGGACAATTCACCCCTCCACTTT
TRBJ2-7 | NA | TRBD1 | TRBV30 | CAWSPGTEYEQYF | TGTGCCTGGAGTCCCGGGACAGAGTACGAGCAGTACTTC
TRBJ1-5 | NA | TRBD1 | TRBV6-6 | CASSYRDSQNQPQHF | TGTGCCAGCAGTTACCGGGACAGCCAGAATCAGCCCCAGCATTTT
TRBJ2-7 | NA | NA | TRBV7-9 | CASSLAGDYEQYF | TGTGCCAGCAGCTTAGCGGGAGACTACGAGCAGTACTTC
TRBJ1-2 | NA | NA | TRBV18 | CASSPGEGRGYTF | TGTGCCAGCTCACCCGGCGAGGGCCGAGGCTACACCTTC
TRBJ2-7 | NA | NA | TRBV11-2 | CASSFPGTQREQYF | TGTGCCAGCAGCTTCCCTGGCACCCAGCGCGAGCAGTACTTC
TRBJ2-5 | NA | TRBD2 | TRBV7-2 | CASSPGTSGGAGETQYF | TGTGCCAGCAGCCCCGGGACTAGCGGGGGGGCCGGGGAGACCCAGTACTTC
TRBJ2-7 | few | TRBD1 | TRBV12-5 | CASGPGQGAYEQYF | TGTGCTAGTGGCCCGGGACAGGGGGCCTACGAGCAGTACTTC
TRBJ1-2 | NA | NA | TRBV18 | CASSPGNGVYGYTF | TGTGCCAGCTCACCGGGGAACGGGGTCTATGGCTACACCTTC
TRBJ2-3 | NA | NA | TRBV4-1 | CASSPEGQETDTQYF | TGCGCCAGCAGCCCAGAGGGGCAGGAGACAGATACGCAGTATTTT
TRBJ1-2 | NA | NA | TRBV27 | CASSQRVSSYGYTF | TGTGCCAGCAGTCAGAGAGTCTCTAGCTATGGCTACACCTTC
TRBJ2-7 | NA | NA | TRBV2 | CASRVTVSSYEQYF | TGTGCCAGCAGGGTTACAGTTAGCTCCTACGAGCAGTACTTC
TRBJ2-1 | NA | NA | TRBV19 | CASSIGGGRNEQFF | TGTGCCAGTAGTATAGGCGGGGGCCGGAATGAGCAGTTCTTC
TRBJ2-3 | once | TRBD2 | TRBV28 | CASSSRTVAGGPDTQYF | TGTGCCAGCAGTTCAAGGACGGTAGCGGGGGGGCCAGATACGCAGTATTTT
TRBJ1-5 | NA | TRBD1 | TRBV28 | CASSKGQGYQPQHF | TGTGCCAGCAGTAAGGGACAGGGCTATCAGCCCCAGCATTTT